The TCR beta chain under discussion was sequenced for a study of T cells in localized non-small cell lung cancer. Findings and caveats of the study: The appearance of a median 57 of the top 100 tumor clones was seen in adjacent lung. Longer overall survival associated with higher blood T cell density; shorter survival with higher adjacent-lung clonality. Because sequencing included only one region (of the tumor), heterogeneity remains possible. It was uninvolved adjacent lung that showed the highest T cell clonality, exceeding tumor.

TCRdb's copy holds only in-frame clones and misses some; the assay was immunoSEQ multiplex PCR. Seen here are about 11,000 clones, 60% to 75% observed once, and the top ten hold 25% to 35%. With respect to this clone: The antigen is unknown.

The TCR was taken from a male donor older than 55 with stage I lung adenocarcinoma. The source material was peripheral blood, sampled before any cancer treatment.

CDR3 amino acids: CASSETAGGTEQYF. CDR3 sequence (DNA): TGCGCCAGCAGTGAGACGGCAGGGGGCACCGAGCAGTACTTC. The chain carries TRBV10-2 and TRBJ2-7, with 8 bases fitting TRBD1. J lost 6 bases, V lost 2 bases, and 6 bases had no gene match. The CDR3 consists of 14 residues. Germline V CDR1 and CDR2: WSHSY, SAAADI.